This T cell receptor beta chain was recovered during a study of CD8 T cells in Susac syndrome (dated by TCRdb to the late 2010s). With regard to the full study: The study used repertoire sequencing to test whether antigen drove CD8+ T cell activation and differentiation in Susac syndrome. General findings and caveats noted by the study authors: The number of individuals in the TCR sequencing and HLA analysis was acknowledged as relatively small.

As concerns this clonotype: What this receptor recognizes is not known. The record has no base qualities; no much larger clone is one base away.

RNA was extracted using the RNeasy kit, and about 0.45 to 1 microgram was reverse transcribed with random hexamers. TCR beta CDR3 regions were amplified with the immunoSEQ multiplex PCR assay covering 54 Vbeta and 13 Jbeta segments. Bias from PCR amplification was corrected by using a synthetic template baseline for primer optimization and for computational correction. The paper's processing steps were these. Only productive sequences were kept, with reads annotated to V, D and J genes according to IMGT and analyzed in immunoSEQ Analyzer. To calculate clonality, Shannon entropy was normalized by log2 of the number of productive unique sequences and then subtracted from one. For each patient and control, public and private clones were evaluated among the 100 most prevalent clones. Susac-specific clones were defined as absent from healthy and MS cohorts, over a thousand published viral clones and other ImmuneACCESS disease sequences. TCRdb reworked the public reads: Q25 trimming with fastp, MiXCR clone assembly, productive beta chains retained. Rows with one shared CDR3 protein collapse into an entry with the most common genes and DNA. These V and J calls are TCRdb output, not the study's own analysis. Counted in this sample were around 120,000 distinct CDR3 sequences; around 94% of them appeared once. The top ten clonotypes cover around 0.12% of the sample.

Peripheral blood CD8+ and CD4+ T cells from healthy donors, Susac syndrome patients and multiple sclerosis patients were profiled using high-throughput TCR beta sequencing. The multiple sclerosis controls were treatment-naive patients whose relapsing-remitting disease, either stable or active, fulfilled the revised McDonald criteria. Bulk CD8+ and CD4+ T cells were purified by magnetic negative isolation, whereas CD8+ TEMRA cells were enriched by FACS. Blood was drawn into EDTA tubes, processed within 24 hours, and PBMCs were isolated by density gradient centrifugation. PBMCs intended for TCR sequencing were cryopreserved in liquid nitrogen and were subsequently thawed in a 37 degrees C water bath. The sorted or isolated CD4+, CD8+ and CD8+ TEMRA cells reached a purity of at least 90%. The CDR1 and CDR2 encoded by the germline V gene are SGDLS and YYNGEE. Unmatched junction bases come to 1, with V trimmed by 3 bases and J by 3 bases. Including cysteine and phenylalanine, the CDR3 has 14 amino acids. Only the CDR3 region is kept as DNA, spanning 42 bases read in frame from base 1.

The sequence came from a human donor with multiple sclerosis. The V gene is TRBV9 and the J gene is TRBJ2-5; 11 bases in the middle match TRBD2. Material: CD4+ T cells from PBMCs. The CDR3 region: CASSAGLAEETQYF. The nucleotide sequence reads TGTGCCAGCAGCGCGGGACTAGCGGAAGAGACCCAGTACTTC.